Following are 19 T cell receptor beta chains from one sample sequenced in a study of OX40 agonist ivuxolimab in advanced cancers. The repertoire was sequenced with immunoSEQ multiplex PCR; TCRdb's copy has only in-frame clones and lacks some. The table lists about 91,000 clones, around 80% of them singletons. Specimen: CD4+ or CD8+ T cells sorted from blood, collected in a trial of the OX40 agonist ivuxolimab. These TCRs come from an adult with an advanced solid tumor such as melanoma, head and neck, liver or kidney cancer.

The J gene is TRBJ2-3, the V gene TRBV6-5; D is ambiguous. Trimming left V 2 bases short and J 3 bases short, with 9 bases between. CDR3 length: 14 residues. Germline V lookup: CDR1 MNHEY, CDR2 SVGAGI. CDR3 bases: TGTGCCAGCAGTTACGACCAGTCTACAGATACGCAGTATTTT. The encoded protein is CASSYDQSTDTQYF.

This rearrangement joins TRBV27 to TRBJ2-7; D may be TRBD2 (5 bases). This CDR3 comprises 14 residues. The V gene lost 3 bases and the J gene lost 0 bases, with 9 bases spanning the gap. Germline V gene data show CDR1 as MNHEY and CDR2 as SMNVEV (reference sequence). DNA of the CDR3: TGTGCCAGCAGTTTTAAAGGGAGCTCCTACGAGCAGTACTTC. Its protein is CASSFKGSSYEQYF.

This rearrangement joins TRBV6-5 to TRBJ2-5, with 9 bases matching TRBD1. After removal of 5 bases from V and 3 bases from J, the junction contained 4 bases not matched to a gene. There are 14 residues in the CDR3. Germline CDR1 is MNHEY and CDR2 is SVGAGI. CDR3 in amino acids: CASSDRDREETQYF. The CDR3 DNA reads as TGTGCCAGCAGTGACCGGGACAGGGAAGAGACCCAGTACTTC.

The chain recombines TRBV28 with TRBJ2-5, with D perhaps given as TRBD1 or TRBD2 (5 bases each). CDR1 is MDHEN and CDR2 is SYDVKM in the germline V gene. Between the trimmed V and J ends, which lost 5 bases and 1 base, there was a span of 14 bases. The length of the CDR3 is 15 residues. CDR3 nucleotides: TGTGCCAGCAGTGGAGTGGGACGGATCCAAGAGACCCAGTACTTC. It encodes CASSGVGRIQETQYF.

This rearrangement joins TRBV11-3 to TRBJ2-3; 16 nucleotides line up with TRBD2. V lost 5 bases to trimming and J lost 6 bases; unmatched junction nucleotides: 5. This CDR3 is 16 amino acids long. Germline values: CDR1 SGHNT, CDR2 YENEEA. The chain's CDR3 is CASSPGLAGGPDTQYF. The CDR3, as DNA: TGTGCCAGCAGCCCGGGACTAGCGGGGGGGCCGGATACGCAGTATTTT.

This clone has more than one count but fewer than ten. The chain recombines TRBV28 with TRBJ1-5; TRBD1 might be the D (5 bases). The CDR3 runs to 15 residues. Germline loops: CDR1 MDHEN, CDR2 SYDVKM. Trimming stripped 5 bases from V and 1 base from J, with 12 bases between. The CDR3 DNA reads TGTGCCAGCAGTCCCCGGGACTTGAGCAATCAGCCCCAGCATTTT. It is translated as CASSPRDLSNQPQHF.

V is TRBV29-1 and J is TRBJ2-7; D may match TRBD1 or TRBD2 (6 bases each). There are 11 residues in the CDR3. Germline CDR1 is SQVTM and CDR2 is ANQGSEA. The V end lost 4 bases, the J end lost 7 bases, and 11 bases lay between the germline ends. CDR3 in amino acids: CSVVKGGEQYV. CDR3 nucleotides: TGCAGCGTTGTCAAGGGGGGTGAGCAGTACGTC.

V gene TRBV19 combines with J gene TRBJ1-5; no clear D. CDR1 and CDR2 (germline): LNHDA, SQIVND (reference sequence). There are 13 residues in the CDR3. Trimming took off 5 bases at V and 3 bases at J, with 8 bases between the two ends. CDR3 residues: CASSLSHNQPQHF. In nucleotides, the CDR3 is TGTGCCAGTAGTCTGAGCCACAATCAGCCCCAGCATTTT. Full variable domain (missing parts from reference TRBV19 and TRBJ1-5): DGGITQSPKYLFRKEGQNVTLSCEQNLNHDAMYWYRQDPGQGLRLIYYSQIVNDFQKGDIAEGYSVSREKKESFPLTVTSAQKNPTAFYLCASSLSHNQPQHFGDGTRLSIL.

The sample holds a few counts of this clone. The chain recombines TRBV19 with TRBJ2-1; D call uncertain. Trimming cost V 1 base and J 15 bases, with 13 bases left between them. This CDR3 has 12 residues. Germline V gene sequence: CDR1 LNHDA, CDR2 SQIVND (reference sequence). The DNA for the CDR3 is TGTGCCAGTAGTATAGCTCGCGGTTGGACGTTCTTC. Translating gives CASSIARGWTFF.

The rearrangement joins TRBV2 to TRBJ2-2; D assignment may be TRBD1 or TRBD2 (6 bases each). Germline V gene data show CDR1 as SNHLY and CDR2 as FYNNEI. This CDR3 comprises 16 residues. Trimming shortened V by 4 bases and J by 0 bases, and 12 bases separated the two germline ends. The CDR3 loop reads CASSGWGAANTGELFF. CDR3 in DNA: TGTGCCAGCAGTGGATGGGGGGCAGCGAACACCGGGGAGCTGTTTTTT.

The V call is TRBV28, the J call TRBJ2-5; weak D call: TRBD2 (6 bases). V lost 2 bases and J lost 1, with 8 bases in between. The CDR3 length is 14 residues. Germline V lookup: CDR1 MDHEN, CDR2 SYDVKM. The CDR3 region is CASSLRDFQETQYF. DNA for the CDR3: TGTGCCAGCAGTTTAAGGGACTTCCAAGAGACCCAGTACTTC.

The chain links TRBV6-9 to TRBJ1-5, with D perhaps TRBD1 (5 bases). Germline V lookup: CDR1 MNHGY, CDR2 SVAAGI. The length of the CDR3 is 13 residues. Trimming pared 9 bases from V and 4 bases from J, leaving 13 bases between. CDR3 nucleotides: TGTGCCAGGACTGGGGCACCTAATCAGCCCCAGCATTTT. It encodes CARTGAPNQPQHF.

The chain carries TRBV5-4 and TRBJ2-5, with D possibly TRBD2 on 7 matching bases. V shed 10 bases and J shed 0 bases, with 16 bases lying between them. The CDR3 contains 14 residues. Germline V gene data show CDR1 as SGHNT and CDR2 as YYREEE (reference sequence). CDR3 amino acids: CAVRKGGNQETQYF. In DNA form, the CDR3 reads TGTGCCGTCCGGAAGGGGGGGAACCAAGAGACCCAGTACTTC.

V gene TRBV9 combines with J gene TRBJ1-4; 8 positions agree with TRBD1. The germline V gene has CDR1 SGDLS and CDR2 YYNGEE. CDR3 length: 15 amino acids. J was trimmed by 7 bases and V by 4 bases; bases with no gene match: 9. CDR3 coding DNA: TGTGCCAGCAGCTCAACAGGGGGGGTGAGTGAAAAACTGTTTTTT. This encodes CASSSTGGVSEKLFF.

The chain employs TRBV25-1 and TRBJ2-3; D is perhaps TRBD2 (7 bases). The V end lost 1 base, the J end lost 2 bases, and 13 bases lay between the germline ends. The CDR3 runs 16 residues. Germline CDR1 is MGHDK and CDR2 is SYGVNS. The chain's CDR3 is CASSELGGPVTDTQYF. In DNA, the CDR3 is TGTGCCAGCAGTGAATTGGGGGGGCCGGTCACAGATACGCAGTATTTT.

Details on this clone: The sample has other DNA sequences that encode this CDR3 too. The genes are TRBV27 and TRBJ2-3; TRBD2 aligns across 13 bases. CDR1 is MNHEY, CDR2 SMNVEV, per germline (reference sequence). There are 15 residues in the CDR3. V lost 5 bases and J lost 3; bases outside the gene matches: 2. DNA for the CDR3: TGTGCCAGCAGTGCGGGACTAGCGGGGACAGATACGCAGTATTTT. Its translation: CASSAGLAGTDTQYF.

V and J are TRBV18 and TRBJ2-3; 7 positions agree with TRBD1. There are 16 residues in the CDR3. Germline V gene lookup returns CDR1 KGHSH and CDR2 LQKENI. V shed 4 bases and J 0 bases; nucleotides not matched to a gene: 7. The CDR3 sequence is CASSRGQQESTDTQYF. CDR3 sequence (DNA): TGTGCCAGCTCACGGGGACAGCAAGAGAGCACAGATACGCAGTATTTT.

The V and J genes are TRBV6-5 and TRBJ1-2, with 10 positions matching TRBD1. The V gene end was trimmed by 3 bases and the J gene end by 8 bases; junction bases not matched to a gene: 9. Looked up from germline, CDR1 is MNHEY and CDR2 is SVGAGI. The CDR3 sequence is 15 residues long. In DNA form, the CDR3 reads TGTGCCAGCAGTTATTGGACAGGGGGGGATATGGGCTACACCTTC. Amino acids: CASSYWTGGDMGYTF.

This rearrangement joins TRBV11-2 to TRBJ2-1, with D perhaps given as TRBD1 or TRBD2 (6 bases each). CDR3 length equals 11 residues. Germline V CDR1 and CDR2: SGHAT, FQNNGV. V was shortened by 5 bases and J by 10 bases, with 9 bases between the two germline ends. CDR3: CASSRGGEQFF. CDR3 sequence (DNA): TGTGCCAGCAGCCGAGGGGGGGAGCAGTTCTTC.